This entry lists 22 T cell receptor beta chains sequenced from one sample in a study of cytomegalovirus exposure and HLA in healthy donors. Use of 60 Vbeta and 13 Jbeta primers characterized the PCR. The table came from immunoSEQ multiplex PCR; TCRdb's copy has only in-frame clones and leaves some out. The sample consists of over 80,000 clones, approximately 71% of them appearing once. The material sequenced was PBMCs. Receptors were obtained from a woman aged 18 to 35 in good health and CMV-seropositive.

The J gene is TRBJ2-7, the V gene TRBV28; D unresolved. Germline loops: CDR1 MDHEN, CDR2 SYDVKM. V gave up 3 bases and J gave up 3 bases, with 6 bases separating them. This CDR3 comprises 12 residues. CDR3 coding DNA: TGTGCCAGCAGTTTCCAGATCTACGAGCAGTACTTC. Amino acids: CASSFQIYEQYF.

Concerning this clone: Its ends do not fully match the called genes, so a read error is possible. The chain links TRBV28 to TRBJ1-2; maybe TRBD1 (6 bases). CDR1 MDHEN and CDR2 SYDVKM come from the germline V gene. CDR3 length: 13 residues. The CDR3 is CAGSLFRGEGYTF. The CDR3 DNA is TGTGCCGGCAGTTTATTCAGGGGAGAAGGCTACACCTTC.

The chain has TRBV5-5 and TRBJ1-4; 10 bases are a match to TRBD1. Germline-derived CDR1 and CDR2 are SGHKS and YYEKEE (reference sequence). The CDR3 totals 16 residues. J gave up 6 bases and V 2 bases, and 7 bases lay outside the gene matches. CDR3 sequence reads: CASSLPRTGGDEKLFF. DNA for the CDR3: TGTGCCAGCAGCTTACCCCGGACAGGGGGGGATGAAAAACTGTTTTTT.

The J gene is TRBJ1-6, the V gene TRBV5-4; D not certain. The V gene's germline CDR1 is SGHNT and CDR2 YYREEE (reference sequence). V dropped 1 base and J dropped 4 bases, with 6 bases sitting between them. The CDR3 length is 14 residues. The CDR3, as DNA: TGTGCCAGCAGCTTGTCAGGTTATAATTCACCCCTCCACTTT. It is translated as CASSLSGYNSPLHF.

V usage is TRBV6-5 and J usage is TRBJ1-1; D is unresolved. CDR3 length equals 13 residues. Germline values: CDR1 MNHEY, CDR2 SVGAGI. V was trimmed by 6 bases and J by 4 bases, leaving 12 bases between them. The CDR3 reads CASSPPGGTEAFF. CDR3 DNA sequence: TGTGCCAGCAGCCCCCCCGGTGGCACTGAAGCTTTCTTT.

This chain joins TRBV4-2 and TRBJ1-4, with unresolved D. CDR1 is LGHNA, CDR2 YNFKEQ, per germline. V gave up 4 bases and J gave up 7 bases, with 10 bases separating them. CDR3 length: 13 amino acids. The CDR3 DNA reads as TGTGCCAGCAGCCCCAGCGGATCTGAAAAACTGTTTTTT. Translating it yields CASSPSGSEKLFF.

This clone was counted between two and nine times. The chain is built from TRBV7-6 and TRBJ2-1; 7 nucleotides agree with TRBD2. V dropped 5 bases and J dropped 4; count of bases not matched to a gene: 5. Looked up from germline, CDR1 is SGHVS and CDR2 is FNYEAQ. The length of the CDR3 is 14 residues. CDR3 DNA sequence: TGTGCCAGCAGCATCCGGACTAGTTACAATGAGCAGTTCTTC. Encoded protein: CASSIRTSYNEQFF.

The chain uses TRBV5-6 and TRBJ2-5; D is uncertain. The CDR3 covers 14 residues. V shed 2 bases and J shed 5 bases, with 13 bases lying between them. CDR1 is SGHDT and CDR2 is YYEEEE in the germline V gene. CDR3 bases: TGTGCCAGCAGCTTCGCCTTACCCAGGGAGACCCAGTACTTC. Its protein product is CASSFALPRETQYF.

This clone was seen a few times. This chain links TRBV9 with TRBJ2-7; TRBD1 agrees at 10 bases. V dropped 3 bases and J dropped 6; count of bases not matched to a gene: 9. In germline, CDR1 is SGDLS, CDR2 YYNGEE. The CDR3 spans 15 residues. CDR3 sequence (DNA): TGTGCCAGCAGCGCGGGGGGGACAGGGGAGGGCGAGCAGTACTTC. Its translation is CASSAGGTGEGEQYF.

This CDR3 reads CASKEGARYGYTF. The DNA for the CDR3 is TGTGCCAGCAAGGAGGGGGCGAGATATGGCTACACCTTC. The V call is TRBV2, the J call TRBJ1-2; TRBD1 aligns across 7 bases. V lost 7 bases to trimming and J lost 5 bases; unmatched junction nucleotides: 7. The CDR3 has 13 residues. Germline CDR1 reads SNHLY; CDR2 reads FYNNEI.

This clone showed up just a few times. This chain uses TRBV11-3 with TRBJ2-7; D possibly corresponds to TRBD1 (6 bases). Germline V gene sequence: CDR1 SGHNT, CDR2 YENEEA. V lost 4 bases, J lost 2 bases, and 15 bases lay in between. The length of the CDR3 is 15 residues. This chain's CDR3 is CASSSEGHSAYEQYF. In DNA, the CDR3 is TGTGCCAGCAGCTCAGAGGGACATAGCGCCTACGAGCAGTACTTC.

This clone has just a few counts. The rearrangement uses TRBV11-2 and TRBJ1-1; D ambiguous. V was cut by 5 bases and J by 4 bases, with 8 bases left in between. Looked up from germline, CDR1 is SGHAT and CDR2 is FQNNGV. The CDR3 spans 12 residues. This CDR3 reads CASSIRGTEAFF. The CDR3 DNA follows: TGTGCCAGCAGCATACGAGGCACTGAAGCTTTCTTT.

This clone appeared once. The chain links TRBV9 to TRBJ1-1; maybe TRBD1 (6 bases). Per the germline V gene, CDR1 is SGDLS and CDR2 is YYNGEE. CDR3 length: 14 amino acids. The V end lost 4 bases, the J end lost 2 bases, and 12 bases lay between the germline ends. The CDR3 coding sequence is TGTGCCAGCAGCTTGCGGGGGGCTAACACTGAAGCTTTCTTT. It yields the protein CASSLRGANTEAFF.

The J gene is TRBJ2-1, the V gene TRBV4-2; 9 nucleotides align to TRBD2. Trimming took 6 bases from V and 8 from J; bases not matched to a gene: 11. The CDR3 length is 15 residues. Germline lookup yields CDR1 LGHNA and CDR2 YNFKEQ. This CDR3 is CASRNAAGGGDEQFF. The DNA for the CDR3 is TGTGCCAGCAGAAACGCGGCGGGAGGGGGGGATGAGCAGTTCTTC.

This sequence joins TRBV28 and TRBJ1-5; a possible D gene is TRBD1 (5 bases). The CDR3 extends over 14 amino acids. Germline lookup yields CDR1 MDHEN and CDR2 SYDVKM. V was trimmed by 7 bases and J by 3 bases, leaving 13 bases between them. The CDR3 coding sequence is TGTGCCAGCAAGCCTGACAGCTACAATCAGCCCCAGCATTTT. This encodes CASKPDSYNQPQHF.

The chain uses TRBV4-3 and TRBJ2-3; D not resolved. CDR1 and CDR2 from the germline V gene are LGHNA and YSLEER. The CDR3 runs 16 residues. V lost 3 bases, J lost 0 bases, and 13 bases lay in between. The CDR3 DNA reads TGCGCCAGCAGCCACACTACGCCCGTTAGCACAGATACGCAGTATTTT. It is translated as CASSHTTPVSTDTQYF.

As DNA, the CDR3 is TGTGCCAGCAGCTTAGCGACATTGAACACTGAAGCTTTCTTT. It translates to CASSLATLNTEAFF. V usage is TRBV7-2 and J usage is TRBJ1-1, with unresolved D. The CDR3 has 14 amino acids. Germline loops: CDR1 SGHTA, CDR2 FQGNSA. V shed 0 bases and J shed 0 bases, with 5 bases lying between them.

J is TRBJ1-1 and V is TRBV25-1; TRBD1 might be the D (5 bases). The V end was cut by 6 bases, the J end by 1 base, with 9 bases between. The germline V gene encodes CDR1 MGHDK and CDR2 SYGVNS. CDR3 length: 13 amino acids. The CDR3 DNA is TGTGCCAGCAGACCCCAGGGGAACACTGAAGCTTTCTTT. Translating gives CASRPQGNTEAFF.

The genes are TRBV7-6 and TRBJ1-1, with 7 bases lining up with TRBD1. CDR1 and CDR2 (germline): SGHVS, FNYEAQ. CDR3 size: 15 residues. J was trimmed by 1 base and V by 4 bases; bases with no gene match: 6. The CDR3 DNA follows: TGTGCCAGCAGCTCACAGGGGAGAGGGAACACTGAAGCTTTCTTT. Translating gives CASSSQGRGNTEAFF.

V usage is TRBV11-2 and J usage is TRBJ1-5; 9 positions agree with TRBD1. The CDR3 totals 16 residues. Germline CDR1 reads SGHAT; CDR2 reads FQNNGV. J lost 3 bases, V lost 5 bases, and 8 bases had no gene match. The CDR3 DNA is TGTGCCAGCAGCGCCCAGACAGGGGGGCACAATCAGCCCCAGCATTTT. This sequence encodes CASSAQTGGHNQPQHF.

The V call is TRBV5-8, the J call TRBJ2-1; weak D call: TRBD2 (6 bases). The CDR3 sequence is 15 residues long. The germline V gene has CDR1 SGHTS and CDR2 YDEGEE. Trimming shortened V by 4 bases and J by 9 bases, and 20 bases separated the two germline ends. This chain's CDR3 is CASSPWDSRVGEQFF. The DNA for the CDR3 is TGTGCCAGCAGCCCATGGGACTCCCGAGTCGGTGAGCAGTTCTTC.

V gene TRBV2 combines with J gene TRBJ2-7, with 8 nucleotides matching TRBD2. Per the germline V gene, CDR1 is SNHLY and CDR2 is FYNNEI. The ends lost 7 bases at V and 2 bases at J; junction bases unmatched: 4. The CDR3 contains 13 residues. The CDR3 spells CASNGRGPYEQYF. The DNA of the CDR3 is TGTGCCAGCAACGGGAGGGGCCCCTACGAGCAGTACTTC.